Following are 10 T cell receptor beta chains from one sample sequenced in a study of T cells in localized non-small cell lung cancer. Repertoires were generated with immunoSEQ multiplex PCR, while TCRdb's copy carries only in-frame clones and drops some. Of 30,000 to 40,000 clones listed, 85% to 90% are singletons. The sample here was peripheral blood, taken before any cancer treatment. All receptors derive from a man aged 35 to 70 with stage I lung adenocarcinoma.

The gene calls are TRBV5-1 and TRBJ2-4, with TRBD2 as a possible D gene (5 bases). Trimming shortened V by 0 bases and J by 8 bases, and 21 bases separated the two germline ends. Germline CDR1 is SGHRS and CDR2 is YFSETQ. The CDR3 runs to 17 residues. The CDR3 DNA sequence: TGCGCCAGCAGCTTGGCTGCCTGGGAGAAGGACTTTGACATTCAGTACTTC. Translated, it gives CASSLAAWEKDFDIQYF.

The gene calls are TRBV4-2 and TRBJ2-2; D is perhaps TRBD2 (7 bases). V lost 1 base and J lost 3, with 15 bases in between. The CDR3 runs 17 residues. Germline CDR1 and CDR2: LGHNA and YNFKEQ. The CDR3 loop reads CASSQVFGGADTGELFF. In nucleotides, the CDR3 is TGTGCCAGCAGCCAAGTTTTTGGGGGGGCAGACACCGGGGAGCTGTTTTTT.

The J gene is TRBJ2-3, the V gene TRBV5-1; D is possibly TRBD2 (5 bases). The CDR3 sequence is 11 residues long. The V end was cut by 8 bases, the J end by 5 bases, with 9 bases between. Germline V lookup: CDR1 SGHRS, CDR2 YFSETQ. The CDR3, as DNA: TGCGCCAGTTACGCGGGAGATACGCAGTATTTT. As protein: CASYAGDTQYF.

This chain links TRBV7-6 with TRBJ1-1, with 7 bases that match TRBD1. Germline lookup yields CDR1 SGHVS and CDR2 FNYEAQ. With V trimmed by 3 bases and J by 1 base, 5 bases remained unmatched. This CDR3 has 15 residues. DNA for the CDR3: TGTGCCAGCAGCTTGGGACAGTCCCCGAACACTGAAGCTTTCTTT. Translation: CASSLGQSPNTEAFF.

Turning to this clone: A junction end diverges from the germline sequence, so it may reflect a read error. The CDR3 DNA is TGTGCCTGGAGCGGACTAGCGGGGGGGCTTCTCTTC. Translated: CAWSGLAGGLLF. The chain is built from TRBV30 and TRBJ2-1; 15 bases are a match to TRBD2. Germline CDR1 is GTSNPN and CDR2 is SVGIG (reference sequence). The CDR3 totals 12 residues. The complete variable domain, with remaining parts taken from reference TRBV30 and TRBJ2-1, reads SQTIHQWPATLVQPVGSPLSLECTVEGTSNPNLYWYRQAAGRGLQLLFYSVGIGQISSEVPQNLSASRPQDRQFILSSKKLLLSDSGFYLCAWSGLAGGLLFGPGTRLTVL.

The genes are TRBV9 and TRBJ2-2, with D uncertain. Germline CDR1 is SGDLS and CDR2 is YYNGEE. The CDR3 sequence is 14 residues long. Trimming left V 7 bases short and J 5 bases short, with 15 bases between. The CDR3 coding sequence is TGTGCCAGCGCGCCGGCGAGTTTTACCGGGGAGCTGTTTTTT. Translated, it gives CASAPASFTGELFF.

This chain joins TRBV5-1 and TRBJ2-5; D ambiguous. The V end lost 4 bases, the J end lost 2 bases, and 3 bases lay between the germline ends. The CDR3 is made up of 11 amino acids. The germline V gene encodes CDR1 SGHRS and CDR2 YFSETQ. The CDR3: CASSQQETQYF. The CDR3 DNA is TGCGCCAGCAGCCAACAAGAGACCCAGTACTTC.

The chain joins TRBV12-5 to TRBJ2-7; 7 nucleotides match TRBD2. The length of the CDR3 is 13 residues. V lost 7 bases to trimming and J lost 4 bases; unmatched junction nucleotides: 7. The germline V gene encodes CDR1 LGHNT and CDR2 FRNRAP. The CDR3, as DNA: TGTGCTAGTGCCTACACGGGGGGTTACGAGCAGTACTTC. Protein sequence: CASAYTGGYEQYF.

This clone was recorded a few times. V usage is TRBV28 and J usage is TRBJ2-7; 8 positions agree with TRBD1. The V gene end was trimmed by 7 bases and the J gene end by 3 bases; junction bases not matched to a gene: 2. Germline CDR1 and CDR2: MDHEN and SYDVKM. The CDR3 runs to 12 residues. The CDR3 sequence is CASTDRGYEQYF. The CDR3 DNA sequence: TGTGCCAGCACTGACAGGGGCTACGAGCAGTACTTC.

This clone was picked up a small number of times. The chain has TRBV27 and TRBJ2-3, with D possibly TRBD2 on 6 matching bases. Germline V gives CDR1 MNHEY, CDR2 SMNVEV (reference sequence). Trimming pared 2 bases from V and 1 base from J, leaving 13 bases between. The CDR3 contains 16 residues. The CDR3 here is CASSLRGKRGTDTQYF. The CDR3 DNA follows: TGTGCCAGCAGTTTAAGGGGAAAGCGGGGCACAGATACGCAGTATTTT.